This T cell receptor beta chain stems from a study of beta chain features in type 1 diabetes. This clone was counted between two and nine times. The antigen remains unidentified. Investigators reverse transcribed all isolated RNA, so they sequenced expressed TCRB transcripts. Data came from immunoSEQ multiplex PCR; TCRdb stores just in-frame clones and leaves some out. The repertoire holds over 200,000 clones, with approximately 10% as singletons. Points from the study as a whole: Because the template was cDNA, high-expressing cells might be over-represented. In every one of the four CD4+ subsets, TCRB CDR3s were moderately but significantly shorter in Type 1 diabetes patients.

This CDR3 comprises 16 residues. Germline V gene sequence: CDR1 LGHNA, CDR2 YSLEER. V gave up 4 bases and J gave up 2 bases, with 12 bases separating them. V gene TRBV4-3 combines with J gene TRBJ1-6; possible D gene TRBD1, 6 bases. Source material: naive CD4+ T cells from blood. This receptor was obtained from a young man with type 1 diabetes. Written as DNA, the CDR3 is TGCGCCAGCAGCCCCCGCGGGGGCGCCTATAATTCACCCCTCCACTTT. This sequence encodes CASSPRGGAYNSPLHF.